Shown below are 26 T cell receptor beta chains from a single sample sequenced in a study of identical twins. One entry per CDR3 protein, called by TCRdb with MiXCR from the 5' RACE reads. There are roughly 1,500,000 distinct CDR3 sequences in the sample; under 35% occur only once, and under 0.35% lies in the top ten. The sequenced sample consisted of cord blood. These receptors all come from a newborn girl in good health.

This clonotype turned up a few times. V usage is TRBV10-3 and J usage is TRBJ2-7; D may correspond to TRBD1 or TRBD2 (5 bases each). The CDR3 is 16 residues long. Between the trimmed V and J ends, which lost 4 bases and 0 bases, there was a span of 16 bases. CDR1 and CDR2 (germline): ENHRY, SYGVKD. The CDR3 spells CAISAPGRPSSYEQYF. CDR3 sequence (DNA): TGTGCCATCAGTGCCCCGGGACGTCCGAGCTCCTACGAGCAGTACTTC.

V is TRBV29-1 and J is TRBJ2-3; a weak D match, TRBD2 (6 bases). Trimming took off 7 bases at V and 4 bases at J, with 12 bases between the two ends. This CDR3 region has 12 residues. Germline lookup yields CDR1 SQVTM and CDR2 ANQGSEA. CDR3 nucleotide sequence: TGCAGCGGAGGGCGGGGCTCAGATACGCAGTATTTT. Amino acids: CSGGRGSDTQYF.

Only a few counts were recorded for this clonotype. This rearrangement joins TRBV3-1 to TRBJ1-2, with D unclear. The ends were cut back, 0 bases at V and 2 bases at J, with 13 bases in the middle. The CDR3 spans 16 residues. Germline V gives CDR1 LGHDT, CDR2 YNNKEL (reference sequence). CDR3 in amino acids: CASSQDAGWINYGYTF. The CDR3, as DNA: TGTGCCAGCAGCCAAGATGCAGGATGGATCAACTATGGCTACACCTTC.

This chain links TRBV29-1 with TRBJ2-2; perhaps TRBD1 as D (7 bases). Germline lookup yields CDR1 SQVTM and CDR2 ANQGSEA. This CDR3 has 14 amino acids. Trimming left V 7 bases short and J 3 bases short, with 15 bases between. The CDR3 sequence: CSGAQGTDTGELFF. The CDR3 region has the DNA TGCAGCGGTGCACAGGGGACTGACACCGGGGAGCTGTTTTTT.

The gene calls are TRBV6-5 and TRBJ2-7; D not resolved. The CDR3 has 15 amino acids. The germline V gene has CDR1 MNHEY and CDR2 SVGAGI. Trimming took 0 bases from V and 3 from J, leaving 12 bases between them. CDR3 bases: TGTGCCAGCAGTTACTCGATAATCCCGGTCTACGAGCAGTACTTC. It translates to CASSYSIIPVYEQYF.

The chain combines TRBV4-1 with TRBJ2-3; 10 bases are a match to TRBD2. Looked up from germline, CDR1 is MGHRA and CDR2 is YSYEKL. CDR3 length: 14 amino acids. Trimming cost V 8 bases and J 2 bases; bases outside gene matches: 4. The CDR3 region is CASLTSGTTDTQYF. Written as DNA, the CDR3 is TGCGCCAGCCTTACTAGCGGGACCACAGATACGCAGTATTTT.

The J gene is TRBJ2-1, the V gene TRBV19; possible D gene TRBD1, 6 bases. Germline V gives CDR1 LNHDA, CDR2 SQIVND (reference sequence). V lost 5 bases and J 0 bases, leaving 14 bases between the germline ends. The CDR3 is 16 amino acids. For the CDR3, the DNA is TGTGCCAGTAGTGCCCAGGGGCTAGCCTCCTACAATGAGCAGTTCTTC. Its translation is CASSAQGLASYNEQFF.

The chain uses TRBV7-2 and TRBJ2-2, with TRBD2 matching over 8 bases. The V gene's germline CDR1 is SGHTA and CDR2 FQGNSA. The length of the CDR3 is 16 residues. J was trimmed by 2 bases and V by 6 bases; bases with no gene match: 8. The CDR3 bases are TGTGCCAGCAGTCGACTAGCGACTATTAACACCGGGGAGCTGTTTTTT. Translation gives CASSRLATINTGELFF.

This clonotype has a handful of counts. The V gene is TRBV6-6, the J gene TRBJ2-3, with D maybe TRBD1 (6 bases). This CDR3 region has 15 residues. V was cut by 8 bases and J by 0 bases, with 15 bases left in between. Germline lookup yields CDR1 MNHNY and CDR2 SVGAGI (reference sequence). In DNA form, the CDR3 reads TGTGCCAGCTTAACACAGGGAGCTAGCACAGATACGCAGTATTTT. Its translation is CASLTQGASTDTQYF.

The J gene is TRBJ1-2, the V gene TRBV6-6; 7 nucleotides agree with TRBD1. V shed 11 bases and J 2 bases; nucleotides not matched to a gene: 17. The CDR3 is 16 residues long. Germline values: CDR1 MNHNY, CDR2 SVGAGI (reference sequence). The CDR3 bases are TGTGCCGGCACCATCGACGGAATCAGGGGGAACTATGGCTACACCTTC. Translation gives CAGTIDGIRGNYGYTF.

The chain has TRBV28 and TRBJ1-5; D ambiguous. The CDR3 contains 13 residues. With 6 bases removed from V and 7 bases from J, the gap between germline ends came to 13 bases. Germline-derived CDR1 and CDR2 are MDHEN and SYDVKM. For the CDR3, the DNA is TGTGCCAGCAGGCCTCGGGGTAGACAGCCCCAGCATTTT. This gives the protein CASRPRGRQPQHF.

This clonotype has ten or more counts. The V call is TRBV6-6, the J call TRBJ2-7; 12 nucleotides align to TRBD1. With V trimmed by 4 bases and J by 0 bases, 7 bases remained unmatched. There are 17 residues in the CDR3. Germline CDR1 reads MNHNY; CDR2 reads SVGAGI (reference sequence). The CDR3 coding sequence is TGTGCCAGCAGTTTCGGGACAGGGGGCGTAAGCTCCTACGAGCAGTACTTC. Translating gives CASSFGTGGVSSYEQYF.

This clonotype was seen just once. The chain recombines TRBV20-1 with TRBJ2-7; 8 bases are a match to TRBD2. Per germline, CDR1 DFQATT and CDR2 SNEGSKA (reference sequence). The CDR3 has 14 amino acids. The ends lost 5 bases at V and 6 bases at J; junction bases unmatched: 12. CDR3 in amino acids: CSAQIPRGGREQYF. CDR3 nucleotide sequence: TGCAGTGCTCAAATTCCACGGGGGGGCCGCGAGCAGTACTTC.

The sample holds one count of this clonotype. This sequence joins TRBV4-2 and TRBJ2-1, with D perhaps matching TRBD1 or TRBD2 (5 bases each). TRBJ2-7 explains the end of the DNA better; the J call may be wrong. The CDR3 loop spans 15 amino acids. CDR1 and CDR2 from the germline V gene are LGHNA and YNFKEQ. The CDR3 nucleotides are TGTGCCAGCAGCCAAGACCCCGGGACCTACAATGAGCAGTACTTC. It codes for CASSQDPGTYNEQYF.

As to this clonotype: At one end the junction does not follow the germline gene, possibly because of a read error. V gene TRBV27 combines with J gene TRBJ2-5; D might be TRBD1 (7 bases). Germline V lookup: CDR1 MNHEY, CDR2 SMNVEV (reference sequence). This CDR3 comprises 14 residues. CDR3 protein: CTSSVGGGIETQYF. The CDR3 nucleotides are TGTACCAGCAGTGTAGGAGGGGGCATAGAGACCCAGTACTTC.

This sequence joins TRBV28 and TRBJ2-4; D may match TRBD1 or TRBD2 (5 bases each). Trimming took 3 bases from V and 2 from J, leaving 14 bases between them. The CDR3 spans 16 residues. CDR1 and CDR2 from the germline V gene are MDHEN and SYDVKM. The CDR3 sequence: CASSLRWGYPKNIQYF. CDR3 in DNA: TGTGCCAGCAGTTTGAGGTGGGGGTATCCCAAAAACATTCAGTACTTC.

This clonotype was seen many times. This chain links TRBV5-1 with TRBJ2-7; D might be TRBD2 (5 bases). V shed 0 bases and J shed 5 bases, with 15 bases lying between them. Germline assignment: CDR1 SGHRS and CDR2 YFSETQ. The CDR3 loop spans 15 amino acids. Here the CDR3 reads CASSLDVTSVHEQYF. The CDR3 DNA follows: TGCGCCAGCAGCTTGGATGTAACTAGTGTCCACGAGCAGTACTTC.

In this sample, this clonotype turned up a few times. The rearrangement uses TRBV28 and TRBJ1-5; D is unclear. Germline CDR1 MDHEN, CDR2 SYDVKM. The V gene lost 2 bases and the J gene lost 5 bases, with 13 bases spanning the gap. CDR3 length: 15 residues. CDR3 sequence reads: CASSLGGNRHQPQHF. In DNA form, the CDR3 reads TGTGCCAGCAGTTTAGGAGGGAATCGTCATCAGCCCCAGCATTTT.

The chain is built from TRBV20-1 and TRBJ2-5, with a tentative D call TRBD1 (6 bases). The better agreement between TRBJ2-7 and the DNA end casts doubt on the J call. CDR1 is DFQATT, CDR2 SNEGSKA, per germline (reference sequence). The CDR3 sequence is 12 residues long. This chain's CDR3 is CSAWDIGREQYF. Written as DNA, the CDR3 is TGCAGTGCTTGGGACATTGGGCGCGAGCAGTACTTC.

In this sample, this clonotype turned up a few times. The gene calls are TRBV28 and TRBJ2-7; 7 bases agree with TRBD1. The CDR3 sequence is 13 residues long. The V gene end was trimmed by 6 bases and the J gene end by 2 bases; junction bases not matched to a gene: 4. Germline V gives CDR1 MDHEN, CDR2 SYDVKM. The CDR3 DNA sequence: TGTGCCAGCAGGGGGACAGCTCCCTACGAGCAGTACTTC. The encoded protein is CASRGTAPYEQYF.

This clonotype occurred a few times. The chain couples TRBV7-8 to TRBJ1-5; D is undetermined. The CDR3 is 16 amino acids. V was clipped by 3 bases and J by 0 bases, with 12 bases between them. Germline values: CDR1 SGHVS, CDR2 FQNEAQ. The CDR3 coding sequence is TGTGCCAGCAGCTTGAGGCAGGCCCATAGCAATCAGCCCCAGCATTTT. This translates into CASSLRQAHSNQPQHF.

The chain couples TRBV5-1 to TRBJ1-4; D ambiguous. From germline, CDR1 is SGHRS and CDR2 YFSETQ. CDR3 length: 14 amino acids. The germline V and J ends were trimmed by 4 bases and 1 base, with 8 bases remaining between them. CDR3 nucleotide sequence: TGCGCCAGCAGCCCCTGGCAAACTAATGAAAAACTGTTTTTT. It codes for CASSPWQTNEKLFF.

The chain couples TRBV30 to TRBJ1-1; no definite D call. The CDR3 extends over 16 amino acids. Trimming took 0 bases from V and 0 from J, leaving 14 bases between them. Germline V gene data show CDR1 as GTSNPN and CDR2 as SVGIG (reference sequence). CDR3 nucleotides: TGTGCCTGGAGTGTATTAGGCTACCTCATGAACACTGAAGCTTTCTTT. Amino acid sequence: CAWSVLGYLMNTEAFF.

J is TRBJ2-7 and V is TRBV18, with 7 bases aligning to TRBD2. This CDR3 has 17 residues. V lost 3 bases, J lost 1 base, and 12 bases stayed unmatched. Germline V lookup: CDR1 KGHSH, CDR2 LQKENI. DNA of the CDR3: TGTGCCAGCTCACCTGCCAGCGGGGACCGTGGGTCCTACGAGCAGTACTTC. It encodes CASSPASGDRGSYEQYF.

This clonotype has a handful of counts. V is TRBV28 and J is TRBJ1-1; no firm D call. Germline V gene data show CDR1 as MDHEN and CDR2 as SYDVKM. Trimming cost V 3 bases and J 5 bases, with 10 bases left between them. This CDR3 is built from 13 residues. CDR3 loop: CASSFGERTEAFF. As DNA, the CDR3 is TGTGCCAGCAGTTTTGGGGAGAGGACTGAAGCTTTCTTT.

This chain joins TRBV7-9 and TRBJ1-1; possible D gene TRBD1, 6 bases. The V gene's germline CDR1 is SEHNR and CDR2 FQNEAQ (reference sequence). The CDR3 extends over 14 amino acids. The germline V and J ends were trimmed by 2 bases and 6 bases, with 13 bases remaining between them. The CDR3 DNA reads as TGTGCCAGCAGCTTACCGGGACAAGGGCCTGAAGCTTTCTTT. Translation gives CASSLPGQGPEAFF.